This TCR beta chain was profiled in a study of a mutant IDH1 vaccine in newly diagnosed glioma (dated by TCRdb to about 2021). In the study overall: Of the approximately 35 treated patients, 62.5% were male and around 40% were female, and a mean age of around 40 years was recorded. Peripheral blood samples were drawn at six visits, namely V03 (baseline), V05, V07, V10, V12 and V13. Prior to enrollment, patients had been given standard therapy consisting of radiotherapy alone, temozolomide alone, or radiochemotherapy with temozolomide, with the combination given to most patients. For exploratory analyses, roughly 25 treated patients had longitudinal TCRB deep sequencing done wherever samples were available. Overall study results and their limits: Vaccine-induced immune responses across multiple MHC alleles were detected in over 85% of patients. Changes in the top peripheral T cell clonotypes picked up by TCRB sequencing did not appear to be linked to pseudoprogression. The authors stated that sample limitations prevented analyses of patient blood samples from being reproduced. Availability determined which PBMC samples were chosen for TCRB deep sequencing.

The library was built by means of the immunoSEQ multiplex PCR assay. The hsTCRB Kit was used according to the manufacturer's protocol to amplify rearranged TCR beta chain sequences. Sequencing of TCRB libraries was carried out on an Illumina MiSeq. On the study's bioinformatics: Demultiplexing, trimming and gene mapping were performed with the kit vendor's proprietary platform. In its TCRdb copy, this immuneACCESS table keeps in-frame sequences only and misses some clones. Where compared with another copy, unresolved V genes explain less than half of these, and the others have no known cause. D and trimming were read from the DNA, whereas the V and J calls and clone size are those reported in that table. Present in this sample are about 51,000 clones, approximately 80% of which were seen just once. Of the sample, about 2% is held by the ten largest clones. The intended sense of this specimen's time point label: baseline, week 1 (first vaccination visit). The treatment or condition label for this specimen denotes: pre-vaccination baseline after standard-of-care therapy. All donors had newly diagnosed IDH1-mutant astrocytomas of WHO grade 3 or 4 that showed loss of nuclear ATRX. The samples were drawn from NOA16, a multicentre, single-arm, open-label phase I trial in Germany that tested a mutant IDH1 peptide vaccine in humans for the first time. For immunogenicity testing, the blood drawn at visit V03 was used as the baseline sample. Genomic DNA for TCRB sequencing was extracted from EDTA blood using the DNeasy Blood and Tissue Kit.

Comment on this clone: Its antigen is unknown. It has no much larger one-base neighbor in the sample; base qualities were not kept.

The CDR3 spans 12 residues, from the cysteine through the phenylalanine. Of all the DNA, just the CDR3 is kept, 36 bases in frame from base 1. The V and J ends are trimmed by 2 bases and 11 bases, leaving 10 bases between them. CDR1 and CDR2, per the germline V gene, are SNHLY and FYNNEI. Sequencing was performed on PBMCs, taken from a glioma patient treated with radiotherapy, temozolomide or both. The chain links TRBV2 with TRBJ1-3; the D segment cannot be called with confidence. The TCR originated in a woman aged 35 to 49 with glioma. CDR3 loop: CASSESGIPIYF. The bases are TGTGCCAGCAGTGAATCGGGGATCCCCATATATTTT.